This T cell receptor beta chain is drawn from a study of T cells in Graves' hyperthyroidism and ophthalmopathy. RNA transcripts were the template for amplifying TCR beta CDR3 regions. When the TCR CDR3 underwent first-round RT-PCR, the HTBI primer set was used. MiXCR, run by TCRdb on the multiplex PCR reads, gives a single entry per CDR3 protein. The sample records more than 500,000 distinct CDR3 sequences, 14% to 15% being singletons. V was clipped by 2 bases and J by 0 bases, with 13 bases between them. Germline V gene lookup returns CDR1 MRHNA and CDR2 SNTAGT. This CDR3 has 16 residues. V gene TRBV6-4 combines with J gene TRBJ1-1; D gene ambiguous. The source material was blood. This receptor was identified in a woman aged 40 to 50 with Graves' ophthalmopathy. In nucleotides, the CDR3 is TGTGCCAGCAGTGACCCGAGGAGGAGCATGAACACTGAAGCTTTCTTT. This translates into CASSDPRRSMNTEAFF.